This T cell receptor (beta chain) stems from a study of shared clonotypes between healthy human individuals (dated by TCRdb to about 2020). For context, the study as a whole: A couple of women and a few men aged 18 to 49 years were included in the cohort. For each donor, CD4 naive and CD4 memory were each run on three plates, CD8 naive on two plates, and CD8 memory on one plate. Each donor's leukapheresis produced roughly between about 0.85 and 10 billion PBMCs. Different laboratories and diverse techniques were used to prepare libraries and sequence TCR repertoires, to increase sequencing depth and limit assay-specific biases. The study deeply sequenced blood TCR repertoires of about 5 healthy adults to estimate repertoire size and the extent of clonotype sharing between individuals.

The paper as a whole reports these results and caveats: Sampling was limited to blood, and TCR repertoires in tissue likely differ from TCR repertoires in blood. Estimated clonotype richness was generally larger for naive than for memory subsets. Rarefaction of sorted-subset datasets indicated incomplete sequencing despite the large sequencing depth. Because the study included a small number of donors, the genetic and exposure-history diversity represented was limited. When a handful of donors were compared, the shared fraction of clonotypes was about 5.4% for naive CD4, around 3.5% for naive CD8, more than 2% for memory CD4, and 0.4% for memory CD8. Compared with non-shared clonotypes, the clonotypes found in all four sorted-subset donors had higher generation probabilities. Pairwise subsampling indicated that sequencing depth was expected to affect the degree of clonotype sharing among donors.

CDR1 and CDR2 are drawn from the germline V gene: SGHRS, YFSETQ. Measured from the cysteine to the phenylalanine, the CDR3 is 15 residues long. CDR3 DNA is the only sequence kept; it has 45 bases, read in frame from the first base. V sheds 2 bases and J sheds 2 bases, leaving 12 bases between their ends. TCR CDR3 regions were amplified from genomic DNA by multiplex PCR using the deep immunoSEQ assay. Extracted genomic DNA from each cell subset was spread evenly across all wells of several immunoSEQ 96-well plates, with each plate serving as a replicate. Each replicate PCR for sorted subsets received roughly 0.2 ug genomic DNA, equal to roughly 30,000 T cell genomes. The purified libraries were quantified using a Qubit 3.0 fluorometer, sized with a Bioanalyzer 2100, and then quantified again using the KAPA Library Quantification kit. A separate single-read 150-cycle Illumina NextSeq 550 flow cell was used to sequence each immunoSEQ 96-well plate. Concerning the study's data processing: Because only junctional sequences without quality scores were contained in the immunoSEQ output, filtering matching that applied to full-length reads could not be performed. Sequences were annotated with PyIR, a Python wrapper for IgBLAST v1.9, and V/J genes and CDR3 were assigned using IMGT germline references. Reads were filtered out if the reads had weak V/J assignments (E-value above 1e-6), no CDR3, stop codons, out-of-frame junctions, or ambiguous translated residues. V3J clonotypes were defined as sequences sharing an identical inferred V gene, J gene, and CDR3 amino acid sequence. To compute the percentage overlap between repertoires, the number of shared unique clonotypes was divided by the size of the smaller repertoire. Repertoire richness was assessed with RTK rarefaction, the Chao1 estimator, and Recon v2.1 estimates of unobserved clonotypes. Generation probabilities were computed with OLGA for all TCRbeta clonotypes obtained by the gDNA method from four donors. What TCRdb holds here is the immuneACCESS table cut down to in-frame rearrangements. Part of the clones is not present; checked against another copy, under half of the missing clones reflect an unresolved V gene, and the others are unexplained. V and J calls and clone size are as listed in that table; D and trimming were resolved from the DNA. The table for this sample lists under 2.5 million clones; 80% to 95% of them were counted only once. Together, the top ten hold roughly 0.34% of the sample.

The donors were healthy, HIV-negative adults who had no recently reported acute infections or vaccinations. Every donor was a Caucasian adult residing in Nashville, Tennessee, USA. Magnetic negative selection was used to enrich CD4+ T cells, after which naive cells were positively selected on CD45RA and the negative fraction became the memory subset. Blood was collected by leukapheresis, and PBMCs were isolated by Ficoll-Histopaque density gradient centrifugation and then cryopreserved in liquid nitrogen vapor phase. Analytical flow cytometry was used to check the purity and quantity of every magnetically sorted T cell population. Genomic DNA was isolated from each sorted fraction and quantified by UV absorbance on a Nanodrop 2000c. On this clone itself: Its specific antigen is unknown. Per-base quality was not reported, and no clone a single base away is much larger than it.

Recombination joined TRBV5-1 with TRBJ2-3; TRBD2 is a possible D gene, resting on 5 matching bases. The material sequenced was naive CD4+ T cells from PBMCs. The cell subset or site label, read with the paper, signifies: CD45RA+ positively selected. The sequence was collected from a man aged 18 to 35 in good health. Some clones in this sample may be carry-over from other donors' samples. The CDR3 is CASSFGLSYTDTQYF. The sequenced DNA is TGCGCCAGCAGCTTCGGACTTTCGTACACAGATACGCAGTATTTT.